This T cell receptor (beta chain) appears in the sequencing data of a study of cytomegalovirus exposure and HLA in healthy donors. Primers included in the PCR were 60 Vbeta and 13 Jbeta primers. This table comes from immunoSEQ multiplex PCR, and its TCRdb copy is limited to in-frame clones, with some not included. The table shows more than 150,000 clones, with about 79% occurring only once. Germline V lookup: CDR1 SGHAT, CDR2 FQNNGV. This CDR3 has 15 residues. Trimming removed 1 base from V and 1 base from J, with 11 bases in between. The chain is built from TRBV11-2 and TRBJ2-7; maybe TRBD2 (6 bases). This TCR was recovered from a man aged 50-59 years in good health and CMV-seropositive. The sample was PBMCs. The CDR3 DNA reads as TGTGCCAGCAGCTTAGTCGGGGGACCTTCCTACGAGCAGTACTTC. Translation: CASSLVGGPSYEQYF.